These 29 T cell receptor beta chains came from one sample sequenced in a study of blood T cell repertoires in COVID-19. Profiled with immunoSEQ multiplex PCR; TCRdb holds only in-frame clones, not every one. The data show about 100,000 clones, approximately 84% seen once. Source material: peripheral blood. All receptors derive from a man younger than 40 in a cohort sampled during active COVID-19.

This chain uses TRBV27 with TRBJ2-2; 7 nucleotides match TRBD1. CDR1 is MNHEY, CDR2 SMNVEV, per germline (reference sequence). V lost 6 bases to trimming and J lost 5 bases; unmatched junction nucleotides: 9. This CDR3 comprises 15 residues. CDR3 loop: CASRPPNRGTGELFF. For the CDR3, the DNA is TGTGCCAGCAGGCCGCCGAACAGGGGAACCGGGGAGCTGTTTTTT.

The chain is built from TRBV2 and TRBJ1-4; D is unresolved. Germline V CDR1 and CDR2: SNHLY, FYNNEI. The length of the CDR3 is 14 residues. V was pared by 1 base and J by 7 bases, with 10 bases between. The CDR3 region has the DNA TGTGCCAGCAGTGAAGGGAGGGTCGGTGAAAAACTGTTTTTT. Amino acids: CASSEGRVGEKLFF.

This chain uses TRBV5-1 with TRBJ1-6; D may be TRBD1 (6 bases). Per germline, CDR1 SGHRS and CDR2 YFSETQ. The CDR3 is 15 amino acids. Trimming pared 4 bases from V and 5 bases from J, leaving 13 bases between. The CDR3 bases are TGCGCCAGCAGCGAACACGGGGGGCATAATTCACCCCTCCACTTT. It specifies CASSEHGGHNSPLHF.

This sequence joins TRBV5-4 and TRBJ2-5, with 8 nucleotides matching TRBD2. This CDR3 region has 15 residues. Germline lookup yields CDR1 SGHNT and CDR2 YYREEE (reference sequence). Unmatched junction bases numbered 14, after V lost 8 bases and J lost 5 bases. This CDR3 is CASSPWRGAGETQYF. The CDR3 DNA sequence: TGTGCCAGTAGCCCTTGGCGGGGGGCCGGGGAGACCCAGTACTTC.

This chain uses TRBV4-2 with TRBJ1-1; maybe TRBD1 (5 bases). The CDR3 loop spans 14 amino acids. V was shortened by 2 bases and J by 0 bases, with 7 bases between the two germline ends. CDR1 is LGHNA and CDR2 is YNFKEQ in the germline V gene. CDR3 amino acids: CASSQLTVNTEAFF. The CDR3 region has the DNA TGTGCCAGCAGCCAACTGACAGTGAACACTGAAGCTTTCTTT.

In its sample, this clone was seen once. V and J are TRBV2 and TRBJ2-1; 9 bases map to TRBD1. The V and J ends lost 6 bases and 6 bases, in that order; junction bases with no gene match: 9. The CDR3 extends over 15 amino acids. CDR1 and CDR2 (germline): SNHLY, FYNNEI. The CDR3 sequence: CASRTGTGSINEQFF. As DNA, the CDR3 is TGTGCCAGCAGAACTGGGACAGGGAGTATCAATGAGCAGTTCTTC.

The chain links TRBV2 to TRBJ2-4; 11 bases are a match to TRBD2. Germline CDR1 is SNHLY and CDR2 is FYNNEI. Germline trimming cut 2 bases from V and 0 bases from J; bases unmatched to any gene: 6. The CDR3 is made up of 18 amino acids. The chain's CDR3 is CASSELAGGILAKNIQYF. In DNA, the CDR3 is TGTGCCAGCAGTGAACTAGCGGGGGGCATACTAGCCAAAAACATTCAGTACTTC.

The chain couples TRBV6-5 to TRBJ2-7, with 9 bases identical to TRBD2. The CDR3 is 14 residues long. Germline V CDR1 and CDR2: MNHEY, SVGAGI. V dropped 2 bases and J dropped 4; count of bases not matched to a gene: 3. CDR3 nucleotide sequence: TGTGCCAGCAGTTACCAGCGGGGGGATTACGAGCAGTACTTC. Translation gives CASSYQRGDYEQYF.

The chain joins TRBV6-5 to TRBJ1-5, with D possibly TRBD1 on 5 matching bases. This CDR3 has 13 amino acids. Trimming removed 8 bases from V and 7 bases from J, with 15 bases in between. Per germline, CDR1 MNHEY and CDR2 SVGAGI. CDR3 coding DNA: TGTGCCAGCGGGCAGGGATTGGGACAGCCCCAGCATTTT. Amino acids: CASGQGLGQPQHF.

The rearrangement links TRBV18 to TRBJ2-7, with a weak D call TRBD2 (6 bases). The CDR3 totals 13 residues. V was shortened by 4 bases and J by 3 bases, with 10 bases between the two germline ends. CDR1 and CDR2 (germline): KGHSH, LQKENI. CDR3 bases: TGTGCCAGCTCACTTTGGGGGGTCTACGAGCAGTACTTC. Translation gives CASSLWGVYEQYF.

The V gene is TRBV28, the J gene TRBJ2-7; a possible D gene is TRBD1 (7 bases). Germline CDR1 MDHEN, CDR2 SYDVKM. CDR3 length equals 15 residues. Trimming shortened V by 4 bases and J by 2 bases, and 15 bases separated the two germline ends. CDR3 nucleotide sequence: TGTGCCAGCAGTTCCACAGGGGAGGTGACCTACGAGCAGTACTTC. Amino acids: CASSSTGEVTYEQYF.

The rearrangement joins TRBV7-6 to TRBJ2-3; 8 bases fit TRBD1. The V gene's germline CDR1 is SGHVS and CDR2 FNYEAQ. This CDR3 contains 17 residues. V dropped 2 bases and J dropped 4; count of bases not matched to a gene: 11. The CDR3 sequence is CASSLKIGQGVADTQYF. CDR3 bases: TGTGCCAGCAGCTTAAAAATTGGACAGGGTGTCGCAGATACGCAGTATTTT.

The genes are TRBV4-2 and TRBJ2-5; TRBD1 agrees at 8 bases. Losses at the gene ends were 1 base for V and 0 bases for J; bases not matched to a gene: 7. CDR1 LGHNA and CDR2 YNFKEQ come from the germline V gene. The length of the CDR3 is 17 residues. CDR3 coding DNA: TGTGCCAGCAGCCAAGCGCAGGGGGCCGGCCACCAAGAGACCCAGTACTTC. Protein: CASSQAQGAGHQETQYF.

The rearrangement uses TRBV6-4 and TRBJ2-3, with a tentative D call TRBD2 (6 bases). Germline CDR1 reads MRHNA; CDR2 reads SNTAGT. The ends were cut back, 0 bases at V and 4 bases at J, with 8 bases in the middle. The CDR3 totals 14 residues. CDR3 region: CASSDSWEADTQYF. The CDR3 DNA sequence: TGTGCCAGCAGTGACTCGTGGGAGGCAGATACGCAGTATTTT.

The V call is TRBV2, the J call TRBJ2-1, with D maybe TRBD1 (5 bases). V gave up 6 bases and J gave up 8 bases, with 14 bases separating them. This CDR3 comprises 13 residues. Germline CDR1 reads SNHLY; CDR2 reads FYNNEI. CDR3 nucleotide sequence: TGTGCCAGCAGCCTTACTATAGGGGATGAGCAGTTCTTC. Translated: CASSLTIGDEQFF.

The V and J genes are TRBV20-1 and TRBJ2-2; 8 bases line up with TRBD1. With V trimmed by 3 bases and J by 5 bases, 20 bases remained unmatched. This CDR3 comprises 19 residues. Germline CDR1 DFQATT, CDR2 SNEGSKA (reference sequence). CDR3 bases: TGCAGTGCTAGTTCGGGACAGGCCCCAAACTTCGTAAAAACCGGGGAGCTGTTTTTT. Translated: CSASSGQAPNFVKTGELFF.

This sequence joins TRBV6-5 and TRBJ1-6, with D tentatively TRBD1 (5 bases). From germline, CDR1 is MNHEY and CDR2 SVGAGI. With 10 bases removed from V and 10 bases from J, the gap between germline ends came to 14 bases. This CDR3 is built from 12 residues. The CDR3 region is CATKRQTSPLHF. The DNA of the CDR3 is TGTGCCACCAAGAGACAGACATCACCCCTCCACTTT.

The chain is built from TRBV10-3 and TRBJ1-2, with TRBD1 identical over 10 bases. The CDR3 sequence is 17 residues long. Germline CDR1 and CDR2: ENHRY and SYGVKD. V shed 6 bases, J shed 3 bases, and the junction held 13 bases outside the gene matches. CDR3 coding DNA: TGTGCCATCAGGGCGGGCCGACAGGGGGCCGACTACTATGGCTACACCTTC. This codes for CAIRAGRQGADYYGYTF.

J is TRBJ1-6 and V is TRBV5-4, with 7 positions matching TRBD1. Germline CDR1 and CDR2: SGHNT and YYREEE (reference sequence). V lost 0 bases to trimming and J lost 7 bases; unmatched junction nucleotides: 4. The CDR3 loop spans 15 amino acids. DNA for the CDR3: TGTGCCAGCAGCTTGGGACAGGGTTACAATTCACCCCTCCACTTT. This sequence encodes CASSLGQGYNSPLHF.

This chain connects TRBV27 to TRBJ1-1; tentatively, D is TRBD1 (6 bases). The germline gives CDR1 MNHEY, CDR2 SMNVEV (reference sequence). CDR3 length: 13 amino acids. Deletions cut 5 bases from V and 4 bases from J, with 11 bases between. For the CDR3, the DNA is TGTGCCAGCAGTCGAGTACAGGGCACTGAAGCTTTCTTT. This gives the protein CASSRVQGTEAFF.

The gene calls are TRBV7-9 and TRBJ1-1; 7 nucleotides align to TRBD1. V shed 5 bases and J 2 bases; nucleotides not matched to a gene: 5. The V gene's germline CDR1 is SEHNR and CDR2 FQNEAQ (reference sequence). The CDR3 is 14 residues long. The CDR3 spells CASSTGQRNTEAFF. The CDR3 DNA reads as TGTGCCAGCAGCACGGGACAGAGAAACACTGAAGCTTTCTTT.

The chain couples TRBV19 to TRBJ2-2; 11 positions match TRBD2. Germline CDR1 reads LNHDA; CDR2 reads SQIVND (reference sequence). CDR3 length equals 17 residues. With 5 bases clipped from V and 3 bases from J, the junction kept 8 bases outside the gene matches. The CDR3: CASSSVLAGGYTGELFF. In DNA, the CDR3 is TGTGCCAGTAGTTCCGTGCTAGCGGGGGGCTACACCGGGGAGCTGTTTTTT.

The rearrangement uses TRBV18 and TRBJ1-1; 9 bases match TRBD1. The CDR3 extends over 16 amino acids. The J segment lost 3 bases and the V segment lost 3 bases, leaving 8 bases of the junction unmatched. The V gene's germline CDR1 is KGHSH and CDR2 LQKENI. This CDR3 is CASSPGQGGGYTEAFF. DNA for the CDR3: TGTGCCAGCTCACCGGGACAGGGCGGGGGGTACACTGAAGCTTTCTTT. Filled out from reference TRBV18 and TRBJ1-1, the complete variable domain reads NAGVMQNPRHLVRRRGQEARLRCSPMKGHSHVYWYRQLPEEGLKFMVYLQKENIIDESGMPKERFSAEFPKEGPSILRIQQVVRGDSAAYFCASSPGQGGGYTEAFFGQGTRLTVV.

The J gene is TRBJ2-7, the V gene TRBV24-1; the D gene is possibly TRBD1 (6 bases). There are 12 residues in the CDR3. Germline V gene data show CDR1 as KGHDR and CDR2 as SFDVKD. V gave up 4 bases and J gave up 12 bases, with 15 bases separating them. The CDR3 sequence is CATSEPTGNLYF. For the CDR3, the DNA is TGTGCCACCAGTGAGCCTACAGGGAATCTGTACTTC.

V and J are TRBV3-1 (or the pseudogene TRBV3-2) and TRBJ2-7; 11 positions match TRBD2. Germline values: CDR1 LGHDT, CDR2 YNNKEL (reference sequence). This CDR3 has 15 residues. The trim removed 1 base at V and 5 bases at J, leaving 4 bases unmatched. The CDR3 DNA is TGTGCCAGCAGCCAAGTAACTAGCGGGGGCGACGAGCAGTACTTC. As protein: CASSQVTSGGDEQYF.

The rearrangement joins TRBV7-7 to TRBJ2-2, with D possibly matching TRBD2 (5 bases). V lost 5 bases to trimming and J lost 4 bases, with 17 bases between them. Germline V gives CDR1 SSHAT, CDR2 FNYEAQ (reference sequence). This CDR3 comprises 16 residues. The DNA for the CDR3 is TGTGCCAGCAGCCCGGGGATGGGGAACCCCACCGGGGAGCTGTTTTTT. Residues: CASSPGMGNPTGELFF.

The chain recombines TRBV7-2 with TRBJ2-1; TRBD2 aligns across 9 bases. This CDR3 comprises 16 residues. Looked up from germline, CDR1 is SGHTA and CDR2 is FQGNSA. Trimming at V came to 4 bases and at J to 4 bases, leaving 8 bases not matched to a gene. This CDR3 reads CASSSVLGLAYNEQFF. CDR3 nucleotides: TGTGCCAGCAGCTCAGTGCTGGGACTAGCTTACAATGAGCAGTTCTTC.

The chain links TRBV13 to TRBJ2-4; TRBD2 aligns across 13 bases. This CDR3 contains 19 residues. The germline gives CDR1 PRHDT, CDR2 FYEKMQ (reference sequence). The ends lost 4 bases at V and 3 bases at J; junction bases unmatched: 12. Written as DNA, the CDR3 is TGTGCCAGCAGCTGGACTAGCGGGGGATACTTGAAGGACAAAAACATTCAGTACTTC. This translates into CASSWTSGGYLKDKNIQYF.

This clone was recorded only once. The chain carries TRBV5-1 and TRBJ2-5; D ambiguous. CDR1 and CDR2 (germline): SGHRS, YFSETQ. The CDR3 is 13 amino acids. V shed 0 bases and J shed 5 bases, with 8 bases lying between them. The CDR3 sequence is CASSLGSEETQYF. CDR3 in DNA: TGCGCCAGCAGCTTGGGATCTGAGGAGACCCAGTACTTC.